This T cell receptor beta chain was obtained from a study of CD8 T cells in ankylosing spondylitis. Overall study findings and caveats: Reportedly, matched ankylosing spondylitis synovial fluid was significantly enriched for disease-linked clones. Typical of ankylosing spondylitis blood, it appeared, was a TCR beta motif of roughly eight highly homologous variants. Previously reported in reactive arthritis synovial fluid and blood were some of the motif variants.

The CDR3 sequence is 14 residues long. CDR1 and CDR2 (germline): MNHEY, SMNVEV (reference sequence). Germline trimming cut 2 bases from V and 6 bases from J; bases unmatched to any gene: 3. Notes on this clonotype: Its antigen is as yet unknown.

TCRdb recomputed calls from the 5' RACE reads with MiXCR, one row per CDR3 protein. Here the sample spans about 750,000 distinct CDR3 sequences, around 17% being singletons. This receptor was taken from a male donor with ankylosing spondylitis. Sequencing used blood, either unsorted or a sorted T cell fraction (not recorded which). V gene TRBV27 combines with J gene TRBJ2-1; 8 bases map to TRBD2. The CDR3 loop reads CASSLAGGSNEQFF. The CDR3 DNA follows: TGTGCCAGCAGTTTAGCGGGAGGAAGCAATGAGCAGTTCTTC.